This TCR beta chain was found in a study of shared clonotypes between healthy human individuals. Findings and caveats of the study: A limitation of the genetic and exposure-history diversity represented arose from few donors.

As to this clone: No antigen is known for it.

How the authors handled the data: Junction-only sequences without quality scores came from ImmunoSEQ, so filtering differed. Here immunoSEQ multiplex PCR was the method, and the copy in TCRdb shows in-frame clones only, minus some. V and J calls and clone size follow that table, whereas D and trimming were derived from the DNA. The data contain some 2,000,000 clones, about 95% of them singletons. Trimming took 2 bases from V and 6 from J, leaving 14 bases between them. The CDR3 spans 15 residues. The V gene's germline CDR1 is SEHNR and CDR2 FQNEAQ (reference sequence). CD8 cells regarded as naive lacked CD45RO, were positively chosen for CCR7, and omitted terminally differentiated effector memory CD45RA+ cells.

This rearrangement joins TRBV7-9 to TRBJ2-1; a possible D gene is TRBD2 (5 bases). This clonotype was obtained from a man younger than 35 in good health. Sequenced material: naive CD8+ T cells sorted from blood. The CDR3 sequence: CASSLRGSEINEQFF. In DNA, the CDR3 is TGTGCCAGCAGCTTAAGAGGGAGTGAGATCAATGAGCAGTTCTTC.